The 18 T cell receptor beta chains listed next were all sequenced from one sample in a study of cytomegalovirus exposure and HLA in healthy donors. Researchers ran the PCR with 60 Vbeta and 13 Jbeta primers. This table comes from immunoSEQ multiplex PCR, and its TCRdb copy is limited to in-frame clones, with some not included. The table has some 130,000 clones, 60% to 75% seen once. The sequenced sample was PBMCs. The receptors here all came from a man aged 25 to 40 in good health and CMV-seronegative.

This clone was seen only once. The CDR3 sequence is CASSPGQGAGNTIYF. The CDR3 DNA follows: TGTGCCAGCTCACCGGGACAGGGCGCTGGAAACACCATATATTTT. This chain links TRBV18 with TRBJ1-3, with 9 bases lining up with TRBD1. The CDR3 spans 15 residues. Germline-derived CDR1 and CDR2 are KGHSH and LQKENI. J lost 2 bases, V lost 3 bases, and 2 bases had no gene match.

This CDR3 is CASSWDRETEAFF. CDR3 DNA sequence: TGCGCCAGCAGCTGGGACAGGGAAACTGAAGCTTTCTTT. This rearrangement joins TRBV5-1 to TRBJ1-1; 9 bases align to TRBD1. Germline V gene sequence: CDR1 SGHRS, CDR2 YFSETQ. Losses at the gene ends were 3 bases for V and 5 bases for J; bases not matched to a gene: 2. This CDR3 has 13 residues.

The genes are TRBV5-8 and TRBJ1-1, with D maybe TRBD1 (6 bases). The CDR3 totals 15 residues. V was shortened by 0 bases and J by 7 bases, with 16 bases between the two germline ends. Germline lookup yields CDR1 SGHTS and CDR2 YDEGEE. The CDR3 region has the DNA TGTGCCAGCAGCTTGGAGGCACAGGGAGGGGGTGAAGCTTTCTTT. Encoded protein: CASSLEAQGGGEAFF.

This clone occurred a few times. This chain uses TRBV19 with TRBJ2-3; tentative D call: TRBD1 (5 bases). The CDR3 runs to 13 residues. The V end lost 5 bases, the J end lost 2 bases, and 8 bases lay between the germline ends. The germline V gene encodes CDR1 LNHDA and CDR2 SQIVND (reference sequence). The CDR3 sequence is CASSGAVTDTQYF. CDR3 bases: TGTGCCAGTAGTGGGGCAGTCACAGATACGCAGTATTTT.

Comment on this clone: The junction does not match germline at one end; this may be a read error. This rearrangement joins TRBV19 to TRBJ2-4, with 7 bases fitting TRBD1. Germline CDR1 LNHDA, CDR2 SQIVND (reference sequence). The CDR3 is 14 residues long. The CDR3 DNA reads TGTGCCAGTAGTATAACGGCAGGGGGAAACAGTCAGTACTTC. Its protein product is CASSITAGGNSQYF.

This clone was seen only once. The chain joins TRBV15 to TRBJ1-3; D is perhaps TRBD1 (5 bases). This CDR3 has 16 amino acids. V was cut by 4 bases and J by 0 bases, with 13 bases left in between. Germline V gene sequence: CDR1 LNHNV, CDR2 YYDKDF (reference sequence). The CDR3, as DNA: TGTGCCACCAGCACACTGTGGACACCCTCTGGAAACACCATATATTTT. This encodes CATSTLWTPSGNTIYF.

The V and J genes are TRBV5-8 and TRBJ2-7; 11 bases map to TRBD2. The CDR3 sequence is 15 residues long. Trimming removed 7 bases from V and 3 bases from J; junction bases left unmatched: 9. Germline loops: CDR1 SGHTS, CDR2 YDEGEE. CDR3 region: CASSREGTSGYEQYF. In nucleotides, the CDR3 is TGTGCCAGCTCAAGGGAGGGGACTAGCGGCTACGAGCAGTACTTC.

The gene calls are TRBV6-4 and TRBJ2-3; 12 bases fit TRBD2. The CDR3 is 18 residues long. Germline CDR1 reads MRHNA; CDR2 reads SNTAGT. Unmatched junction bases numbered 5, after V lost 0 bases and J lost 1 base. DNA of the CDR3: TGTGCCAGCAGTGACTCGACTAGCGGGAGTTGGGGCACAGATACGCAGTATTTT. Translated, it gives CASSDSTSGSWGTDTQYF.

The rearrangement links TRBV5-1 to TRBJ2-7, with D uncertain. The CDR3 contains 13 residues. Germline assignment: CDR1 SGHRS and CDR2 YFSETQ. The V end was cut by 3 bases, the J end by 2 bases, with 9 bases between. This CDR3 reads CASSYDTTYEQYF. The CDR3 DNA reads as TGCGCCAGCAGCTATGACACGACCTACGAGCAGTACTTC.

A few counts support this clone. The CDR3 nucleotides read TGTGCCAGCAGTTCCCAACAGACAGGGTGGAGAGGCTACACCTTC. It encodes CASSSQQTGWRGYTF. V is TRBV28 and J is TRBJ1-2, with 7 bases lining up with TRBD1. Per germline, CDR1 MDHEN and CDR2 SYDVKM. V lost 4 bases to trimming and J lost 8 bases; unmatched junction nucleotides: 13. This CDR3 has 15 amino acids.

The count of this clone is one. The V call is TRBV5-1, the J call TRBJ1-6; 12 positions agree with TRBD1. V lost 1 base, J lost 6 bases, and 5 bases stayed unmatched. The germline gives CDR1 SGHRS, CDR2 YFSETQ. The CDR3 covers 17 residues. In nucleotides, the CDR3 is TGCGCCAGCAGCTTGAAGGGACAGGGGGCCGGTAATTCACCCCTCCACTTT. It codes for CASSLKGQGAGNSPLHF. The whole variable domain, remainder taken from reference TRBV5-1 and TRBJ1-6, is KAGVTQTPRYLIKTRGQQVTLSCSPISGHRSVSWYQQTPGQGLQFLFEYFSETQRNKGNFPGRFSGRQFSNSRSEMNVSTLELGDSALYLCASSLKGQGAGNSPLHFGNGTRLTVT.

The chain combines TRBV2 with TRBJ2-5, with a tentative D call TRBD1 (6 bases). The germline V gene has CDR1 SNHLY and CDR2 FYNNEI. The CDR3 runs 14 residues. Trimming cost V 5 bases and J 1 base, with 11 bases left between them. The CDR3 here is CASSLGHLQETQYF. For the CDR3, the DNA is TGTGCCAGCAGTCTGGGACACCTCCAAGAGACCCAGTACTTC.

The chain links TRBV2 to TRBJ2-7; no clear D. V dropped 4 bases and J dropped 6 bases, with 10 bases sitting between them. Per germline, CDR1 SNHLY and CDR2 FYNNEI. The CDR3 is 12 residues long. The CDR3 bases are TGTGCCAGCAGTGTTAATCTATCCGAGCAGTACTTC. Amino acids: CASSVNLSEQYF. The whole variable domain, filled in from reference TRBV2 and TRBJ2-7, reads EPEVTQTPSHQVTQMGQEVILRCVPISNHLYFYWYRQILGQKVEFLVSFYNNEISEKSEIFDDQFSVERPDGSNFTLKIRSTKLEDSAMYFCASSVNLSEQYFGPGTRLTVT.

The V call is TRBV4-1, the J call TRBJ1-5; D not certain. CDR1 MGHRA and CDR2 YSYEKL come from the germline V gene. The CDR3 covers 14 residues. V lost 2 bases and J lost 9, with 14 bases in between. CDR3 coding DNA: TGCGCCAGCAGCCAAATGGAGGGCCTTATGCCCCAGCATTTT. Translating gives CASSQMEGLMPQHF.

The chain couples TRBV6-6 to TRBJ2-5, with a possible D match to TRBD1 (6 bases). CDR3 size: 14 residues. Germline CDR1 MNHNY, CDR2 SVGAGI (reference sequence). V lost 6 bases to trimming and J lost 5 bases, with 16 bases between them. The CDR3 nucleotides read TGTGCCAGCAGCCATGAGCCAGGGGAGGAGACCCAGTACTTC. Encoded protein: CASSHEPGEETQYF.

The rearrangement links TRBV7-2 to TRBJ1-6, with D possibly TRBD1 on 5 matching bases. The CDR3 runs to 16 residues. Trimming took 1 base from V and 9 from J, leaving 16 bases between them. CDR1 SGHTA and CDR2 FQGNSA come from the germline V gene. This chain's CDR3 is CASSLGRTLGVSPLHF. The CDR3, as DNA: TGTGCCAGCAGCTTAGGCCGAACCTTAGGGGTTTCACCCCTCCACTTT.

The rearrangement links TRBV25-1 to TRBJ1-3, with a tentative D call TRBD1 (5 bases). This CDR3 has 17 amino acids. CDR1 MGHDK and CDR2 SYGVNS come from the germline V gene. Trimming took off 5 bases at V and 4 bases at J, with 21 bases between the two ends. The CDR3 here is CASSSLPRAFGGNTIYF. The DNA of the CDR3 is TGTGCCAGCAGTTCACTCCCCAGGGCGTTTGGCGGAAACACCATATATTTT.

The CDR3 loop is CAWGHRFFSGANVLTF. The CDR3 bases are TGTGCCTGGGGACATCGGTTTTTCTCTGGGGCCAACGTCCTGACTTTC. The chain uses TRBV30 and TRBJ2-6, with D perhaps TRBD1 (5 bases). CDR1 GTSNPN and CDR2 SVGIG come from the germline V gene (reference sequence). CDR3 size: 16 residues. Trimming removed 5 bases from V and 0 bases from J, with 14 bases in between.